This T cell receptor (beta chain) was captured by sequencing in a study of identical twins. Study-level points and caveats: In cord blood, abundant beta clonotypes had fewer insertions; memory showed no trend. When twins shared out-of-frame alpha sequences, those sequences had excess low generation probability. Twin sharing of out-of-frame TCR alpha was underestimated by models in monozygotic pairs.

The germline CDR1 and CDR2 sequences are MNHNY and SVGAGI (reference sequence). Deletions cut 5 bases from V and 7 bases from J, with 11 bases between. The CDR3 totals 13 residues. Template switching supplied a universal primer site; unique molecular identifiers were carried on the cDNA. TCRdb re-derived calls from the 5' RACE reads in MiXCR, one entry per CDR3 protein. In the table there are 240,000 or so distinct CDR3 sequences, under 12% of which are singletons. Concerning this clonotype itself: Its antigen is still unknown.

The sample taken for sequencing was memory T cells sorted from blood. The TCR comes from a man aged 45-65 years in good health. The rearrangement uses TRBV6-6 and TRBJ2-2; D remains unclear. The CDR3 region is CASSQGRNGELFF. In DNA form, the CDR3 reads TGTGCCAGCAGTCAAGGGCGCAACGGGGAGCTGTTTTTT.